The rows below give T cell receptor beta chains drawn from one sample of a study of blood T cell repertoires in COVID-19. Assay: immunoSEQ multiplex PCR; the TCRdb copy retains only in-frame clones and omits some. The sample comprises about 60,000 clones, over 80% of which are singletons, and roughly 7.6% rests with the top ten. The sequenced sample was peripheral blood. These receptors all come from a human donor with active COVID-19. The donor label of this sample is uncertain. Each CDR3 is given with its conserved first and last residue. D genes are given only for firm matches. Clone size, where shown, is once, few, many, or a class for clones that have expanded.

v_call	d_call	clone_size	j_call	cdr3_aa	cdr3_nt
TRBV19	NA	NA	TRBJ2-1	CASSPPRGSSYNEQFF	TGTGCCAGTAGTCCCCCCCGGGGGAGCTCCTACAATGAGCAGTTCTTC
TRBV15	TRBD2	NA	TRBJ2-1	CATSRDLGLAGYNEQFF	TGTGCCACCAGCAGAGATTTGGGACTAGCGGGGTACAATGAGCAGTTCTTC
TRBV4-1	NA	NA	TRBJ1-4	CASSLSGTPNEKLFF	TGCGCCAGCAGCCTCTCCGGGACACCGAATGAAAAACTGTTTTTT
TRBV18	TRBD1	NA	TRBJ2-7	CASSPLDRVKNEQYF	TGTGCCAGCTCACCCCTGGACAGGGTTAAGAACGAGCAGTACTTC
TRBV5-8	NA	NA	TRBJ2-7	CASPGYEQYF	TGTGCCAGCCCCGGCTACGAGCAGTACTTC
TRBV11-2	TRBD2	few	TRBJ2-3	CASSLAGERTDTQYF	TGTGCCAGCAGCCTGGCGGGAGAACGCACAGATACGCAGTATTTT
TRBV19	TRBD1	NA	TRBJ1-2	CASSKDRAGYTF	TGTGCCAGTAGTAAGGACAGGGCCGGCTACACCTTC
TRBV4-3	TRBD2	NA	TRBJ2-7	CASSQALAGAYEQYF	TGCGCCAGCAGCCAAGCCTTAGCGGGAGCCTACGAGCAGTACTTC
TRBV6-4	TRBD1	NA	TRBJ1-2	CASSDGRGHGYTF	TGTGCCAGCAGTGACGGCAGGGGGCACGGCTACACCTTC
TRBV2	NA	few	TRBJ2-2	CAGGQNIGELFF	TGTGCTGGGGGACAAAACATCGGGGAGCTGTTTTTT
TRBV18	TRBD2	NA	TRBJ2-3	CASSPGLAGVSGTDTQYF	TGTGCCAGCTCACCAGGACTAGCGGGGGTATCGGGCACAGATACGCAGTATTTT
TRBV11-2	TRBD2	NA	TRBJ2-7	CASSSGLAGGGEQYF	TGTGCCAGCAGCTCAGGGCTAGCGGGGGGTGGTGAGCAGTACTTC
TRBV27	TRBD2	NA	TRBJ2-2	CASSPRGGTGELFF	TGTGCCAGCAGCCCCCGGGGGGGAACCGGGGAGCTGTTTTTT
TRBV15	NA	NA	TRBJ1-2	CATSRIGRDANYGYTF	TGTGCCACCAGCAGAATCGGTCGGGATGCTAACTATGGCTACACCTTC
TRBV15	NA	NA	TRBJ1-2	CATSRVVQGGNYGYTF	TGTGCCACCAGCAGAGTAGTTCAGGGAGGAAACTATGGCTACACCTTC
TRBV7-3	NA	NA	TRBJ2-1	CASSLGQYNEQFF	TGTGCCAGCAGCTTGGGCCAGTACAATGAGCAGTTCTTC
TRBV5-5	NA	few	TRBJ2-7	CASSQAGSGREQYF	TGTGCCAGCAGCCAAGCGGGTAGCGGCCGGGAGCAGTACTTC
TRBV19	NA	NA	TRBJ2-5	CASSSPGRGETQYF	TGTGCCAGTAGTAGCCCCGGCAGGGGAGAGACCCAGTACTTC
TRBV5-6	NA	NA	TRBJ2-3	CASSLVAPDTQYF	TGTGCCAGCAGCTTGGTGGCCCCAGATACGCAGTATTTT
TRBV5-1	TRBD1	once	TRBJ2-3	CASSRQGQGLLDTQYF	TGCGCCAGCAGCAGGCAAGGACAGGGGTTGTTAGATACGCAGTATTTT
TRBV30	TRBD1	NA	TRBJ2-7	CAWSVRRTGESSYEQYF	TGTGCCTGGAGTGTACGGCGAACAGGGGAATCCTCCTACGAGCAGTACTTC
TRBV9	TRBD2	NA	TRBJ2-3	CASSATSGRTTDTQYF	TGTGCCAGCAGCGCAACTAGCGGGAGAACGACAGATACGCAGTATTTT
TRBV30	NA	once	TRBJ2-5	CAWTLYQETQYF	TGTGCCTGGACACTGTACCAAGAGACCCAGTACTTC
TRBV12-5	NA	NA	TRBJ2-1	CASGLVALYSHEQFF	TGTGCTAGTGGTTTGGTAGCTTTATATAGTCATGAGCAGTTCTTC
TRBV18	TRBD1	NA	TRBJ2-2	CASSRTGTGELFF	TGTGCCAGCTCCCGGACAGGCACCGGGGAGCTGTTTTTT
TRBV12-3/TRBV12-4	NA	NA	TRBJ1-2	CASSLGSYGYTF	TGTGCCAGCAGTTTAGGGAGCTATGGCTACACCTTC
TRBV6-6	TRBD1	NA	TRBJ2-7	CASSSTGTYEQYF	TGTGCCAGCAGTTCGACAGGGACCTACGAGCAGTACTTC
TRBV4-3	TRBD1	NA	TRBJ2-7	CASSQYRDRAPYEQYF	TGCGCCAGCAGCCAATACCGAGACAGGGCCCCCTACGAGCAGTACTTC
TRBV29-1	TRBD1	NA	TRBJ2-1	CSARTGQEQFF	TGCAGCGCCAGGACAGGGCAGGAGCAGTTCTTC
TRBV7-6	TRBD2	NA	TRBJ2-1	CASSLALGLAGDNEQFF	TGTGCCAGCAGCTTAGCGTTGGGACTAGCGGGAGACAATGAGCAGTTCTTC
TRBV6-6	TRBD2	NA	TRBJ2-5	CASRPGLALETQYF	TGTGCCAGCAGACCCGGACTAGCTTTGGAGACCCAGTACTTC
TRBV3-1/TRBV3-2	NA	NA	TRBJ2-3	CASSLRRLRAGADTQYF	TGTGCCAGCAGCCTCAGAAGGTTGAGGGCCGGGGCAGATACGCAGTATTTT
TRBV15	NA	NA	TRBJ2-5	CATSRSLGAETQYF	TGTGCCACCAGCAGATCACTTGGGGCGGAGACCCAGTACTTC
TRBV29-1	NA	NA	TRBJ1-5	CSVEEGDLAPQYSNQPQHF	TGCAGCGTTGAAGAGGGAGATTTAGCCCCTCAGTATAGCAATCAGCCCCAGCATTTT